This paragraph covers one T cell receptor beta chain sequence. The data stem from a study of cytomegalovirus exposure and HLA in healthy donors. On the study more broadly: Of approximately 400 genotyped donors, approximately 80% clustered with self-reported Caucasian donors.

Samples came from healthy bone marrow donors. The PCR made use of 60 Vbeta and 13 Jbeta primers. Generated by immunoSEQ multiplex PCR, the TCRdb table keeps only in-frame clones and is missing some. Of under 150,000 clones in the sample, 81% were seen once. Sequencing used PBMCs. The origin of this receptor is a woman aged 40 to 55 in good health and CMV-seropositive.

CDR3 DNA sequence: TGTGCCAGCAGCTTAACCCCGGAGGGCGGGGAGCTGTTTTTT. It translates to CASSLTPEGGELFF. The chain has TRBV7-3 and TRBJ2-2; TRBD2 is a possible D gene (6 bases). V was clipped by 0 bases and J by 7 bases, with 9 bases between them. Looked up from germline, CDR1 is SGHTA and CDR2 is FQGTGA. The CDR3 runs 14 residues.